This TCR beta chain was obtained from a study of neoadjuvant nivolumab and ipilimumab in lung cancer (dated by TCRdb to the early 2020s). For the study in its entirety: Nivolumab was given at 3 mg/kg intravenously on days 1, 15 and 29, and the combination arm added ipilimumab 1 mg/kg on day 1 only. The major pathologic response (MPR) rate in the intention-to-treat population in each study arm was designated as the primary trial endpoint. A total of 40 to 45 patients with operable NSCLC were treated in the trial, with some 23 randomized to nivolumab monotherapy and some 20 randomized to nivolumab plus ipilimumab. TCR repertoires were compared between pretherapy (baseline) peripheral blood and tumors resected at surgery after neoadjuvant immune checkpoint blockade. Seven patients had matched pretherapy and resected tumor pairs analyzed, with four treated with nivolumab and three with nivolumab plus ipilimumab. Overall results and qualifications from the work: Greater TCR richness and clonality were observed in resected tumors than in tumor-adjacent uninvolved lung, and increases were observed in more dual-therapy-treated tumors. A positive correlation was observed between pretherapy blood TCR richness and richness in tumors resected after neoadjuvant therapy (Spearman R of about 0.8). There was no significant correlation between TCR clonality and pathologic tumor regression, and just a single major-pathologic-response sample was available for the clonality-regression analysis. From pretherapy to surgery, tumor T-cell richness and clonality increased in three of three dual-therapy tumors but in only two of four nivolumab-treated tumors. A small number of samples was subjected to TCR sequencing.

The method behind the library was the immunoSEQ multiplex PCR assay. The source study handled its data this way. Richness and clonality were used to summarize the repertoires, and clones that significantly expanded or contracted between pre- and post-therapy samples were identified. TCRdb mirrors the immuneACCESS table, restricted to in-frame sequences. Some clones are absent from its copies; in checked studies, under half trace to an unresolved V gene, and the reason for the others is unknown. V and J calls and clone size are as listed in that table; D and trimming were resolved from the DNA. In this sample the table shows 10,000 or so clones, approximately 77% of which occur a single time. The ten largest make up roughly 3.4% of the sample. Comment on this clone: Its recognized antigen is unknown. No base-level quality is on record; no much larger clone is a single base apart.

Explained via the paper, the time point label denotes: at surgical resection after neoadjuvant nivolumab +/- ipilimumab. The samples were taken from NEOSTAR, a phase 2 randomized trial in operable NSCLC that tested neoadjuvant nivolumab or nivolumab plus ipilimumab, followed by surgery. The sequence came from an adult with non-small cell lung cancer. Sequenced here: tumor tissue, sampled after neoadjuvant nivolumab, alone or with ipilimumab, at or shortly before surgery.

The DNA is as follows: TGTGCCAGCAGTGCGGCAGGATGGGCAATTGAGCAGTTCTTC. It encodes CASSAAGWAIEQFF. The chain is assembled from TRBV28 and TRBJ2-1, with the D gene too uncertain to name. CDR1 MDHEN and CDR2 SYDVKM were looked up in the germline V gene. The CDR3 contains 14 residues, cysteine and phenylalanine counted. The sequence is cut down to CDR3 DNA, 42 bases in frame from base 1. V drops 5 bases and J drops 9 bases, leaving 17 bases in between.